Below are 17 T cell receptor beta chains sequenced from a single sample in a study of blood T cells in healthy people across ages. Next came a second PCR, run for about 6 to 11 cycles, which used a sample-barcoded 5' primer along with a J-beta primer mix. TCRdb reprocessed the 5' RACE reads via MiXCR and lists one record per CDR3 protein. This sample has about a million distinct CDR3 sequences, with around 46% found just once. The sample taken for sequencing was blood. All receptors come from a man aged 30-40 years in good health.

For this clonotype: A much larger clone lies one base from this, so it may be a read error. The chain combines TRBV7-9 with TRBJ2-7; D might be TRBD2 (5 bases). The CDR3 is 13 amino acids. Trimming took off 2 bases at V and 5 bases at J, with 10 bases between the two ends. CDR1 is SEHNR, CDR2 FQNEAQ, per germline (reference sequence). The CDR3 DNA reads as TGTGCCAGCAGCTTACGGGATTCCCACGAGCAGTACTTC. It translates to CASSLRDSHEQYF.

This clonotype showed up just a few times. The J gene is TRBJ2-4, the V gene TRBV20-1, with 7 bases that match TRBD1. CDR3 length: 13 amino acids. Per germline, CDR1 DFQATT and CDR2 SNEGSKA (reference sequence). CDR3 nucleotides: TGCAGCGAAAGGGGGCTAGCCAAAAACATTCAGTACTTC. It is translated as CSERGLAKNIQYF.

The gene calls are TRBV6-1 and TRBJ2-6; D is possibly TRBD1 (6 bases). V lost 4 bases and J 0 bases, leaving 13 bases between the germline ends. Germline CDR1 is MNHNS and CDR2 is SASEGT. The CDR3 sequence is 17 residues long. The CDR3 DNA reads as TGTGCCAGCAGTGCAGGGACAAGAAACTCTGGGGCCAACGTCCTGACTTTC. Translation gives CASSAGTRNSGANVLTF.

Comment on this clonotype: The junction does not match germline at one end; this may be a read error. The chain employs TRBV12-3 or TRBV12-4 and TRBJ1-5; possibly TRBD1 for D (6 bases). There are 13 residues in the CDR3. CDR3 nucleotide sequence: TGTGCCGGCAGTGGACAGTTCAATCAGCCCCAGCATTTT. Translation: CAGSGQFNQPQHF.

This clonotype was observed a handful of times. The gene calls are TRBV29-1 and TRBJ2-3; TRBD2 agrees at 10 bases. With V trimmed by 5 bases and J by 4 bases, 0 bases remained unmatched. The CDR3 length is 12 residues. CDR1 is SQVTM, CDR2 ANQGSEA, per germline. CDR3: CSVTSGADTQYF. The CDR3 bases are TGCAGCGTTACTAGCGGGGCAGATACGCAGTATTTT.

V is TRBV11-2 and J is TRBJ1-1; D gene unclear. The CDR3 is 12 residues long. Germline CDR1 is SGHAT and CDR2 is FQNNGV. V shed 6 bases and J shed 4 bases, with 9 bases lying between them. The CDR3 region is CASSYMGTEAFF. As DNA, the CDR3 is TGTGCCAGCAGTTACATGGGCACTGAAGCTTTCTTT.

This rearrangement joins TRBV12-3 or TRBV12-4 to TRBJ2-2, with 9 bases aligning to TRBD1. The CDR3 totals 15 residues. Trimming removed 8 bases from V and 1 base from J; junction bases left unmatched: 5. Here the CDR3 DNA reads TGTGCCAGCCAACGGGACAGGGTGAACACCGGGGAGCTGTTTTTT. As protein: CASQRDRVNTGELFF.

This clonotype was detected only a few times. The rearrangement uses TRBV5-1 and TRBJ1-4, with D possibly being TRBD1 (5 bases). The CDR3 consists of 14 residues. V dropped 4 bases and J dropped 4 bases, with 11 bases sitting between them. CDR1 SGHRS and CDR2 YFSETQ come from the germline V gene. The DNA for the CDR3 is TGCGCCAGCAGCGCGTGGGACTTTAATGAAAAACTGTTTTTT. It translates to CASSAWDFNEKLFF. Full variable domain (remainder filled in from reference TRBV5-1 and TRBJ1-4): KAGVTQTPRYLIKTRGQQVTLSCSPISGHRSVSWYQQTPGQGLQFLFEYFSETQRNKGNFPGRFSGRQFSNSRSEMNVSTLELGDSALYLCASSAWDFNEKLFFGSGTQLSVL.

The V gene is TRBV12-3 or TRBV12-4, the J gene TRBJ2-3; D uncertain. CDR3 size: 13 residues. Trimming took 6 bases from V and 1 from J, leaving 8 bases between them. The CDR3 sequence is CASRSVGTDTQYF. For the CDR3, the DNA is TGTGCCAGCAGAAGTGTGGGCACAGATACGCAGTATTTT.

This clonotype was seen more than once but under ten times. The genes are TRBV15 and TRBJ2-3; no firm D call. This CDR3 contains 15 residues. From germline, CDR1 is LNHNV and CDR2 YYDKDF (reference sequence). The V end lost 4 bases, the J end lost 2 bases, and 13 bases lay between the germline ends. CDR3 DNA sequence: TGTGCCACCAGCAATACTAAGGTTATCACAGATACGCAGTATTTT. It translates to CATSNTKVITDTQYF.

This rearrangement joins TRBV11-3 to TRBJ2-1; D is unclear. The germline V gene encodes CDR1 SGHNT and CDR2 YENEEA. V was trimmed by 7 bases and J by 7 bases, leaving 14 bases between them. This CDR3 spans 13 amino acids. CDR3 sequence reads: CASTPSSRNEQFF. DNA for the CDR3: TGTGCCAGCACCCCATCTTCGCGGAATGAGCAGTTCTTC.

The rearrangement joins TRBV6-4 to TRBJ2-3; D tentatively fits TRBD1 or TRBD2 (5 bases each). CDR1 and CDR2 from the germline V gene are MRHNA and SNTAGT. The germline V and J ends were trimmed by 0 bases and 4 bases, with 11 bases remaining between them. The CDR3 loop spans 15 amino acids. The DNA for the CDR3 is TGTGCCAGCAGTGACTCGGTTGGGGGTTCAGATACGCAGTATTTT. As protein: CASSDSVGGSDTQYF.

This clonotype was counted only a few times. The chain joins TRBV6-5 to TRBJ2-1; no clear D gene. Germline values: CDR1 MNHEY, CDR2 SVGAGI. The CDR3 has 13 residues. The V and J ends lost 2 bases and 5 bases respectively, with 7 bases between them. CDR3 DNA sequence: TGTGCCAGCAGTTACAAGCCGGACAATGAGCAGTTCTTC. This gives the protein CASSYKPDNEQFF.

V usage is TRBV4-1 and J usage is TRBJ1-4; D possibly corresponds to TRBD1 (5 bases). Germline lookup yields CDR1 MGHRA and CDR2 YSYEKL. The CDR3 covers 18 residues. Trimming shortened V by 5 bases and J by 2 bases, and 21 bases separated the two germline ends. Written as DNA, the CDR3 is TGCGCCAGCAGCATCTCAAACTTGCCAGGGATCACTAATGAAAAACTGTTTTTT. Its translation: CASSISNLPGITNEKLFF.

The genes are TRBV12-3 or TRBV12-4 and TRBJ1-5; TRBD1 might be the D (6 bases). This CDR3 has 16 amino acids. Between the trimmed V and J ends, which lost 2 bases and 1 base, there was a span of 12 bases. CDR3 DNA sequence: TGTGCCAGCAGTTTAAGTGGGGGGGGCAGCAATCAGCCCCAGCATTTT. It specifies CASSLSGGGSNQPQHF.

The CDR3 loop is CASRVSYSTNYGYTF. The CDR3 nucleotides are TGTGCCAGCAGGGTTTCGTACTCGACTAACTATGGCTACACCTTC. The chain recombines TRBV6-1 with TRBJ1-2; no definite D call. V was cut by 6 bases and J by 0 bases, with 14 bases left in between. CDR3 size: 15 residues. Looked up from germline, CDR1 is MNHNS and CDR2 is SASEGT.

This clonotype was recorded a few times. The chain is built from TRBV7-9 and TRBJ1-6, with 7 bases identical to TRBD1. Germline CDR1 and CDR2: SEHNR and FQNEAQ (reference sequence). V dropped 3 bases and J dropped 7; count of bases not matched to a gene: 6. CDR3 size: 15 residues. The CDR3 region is CASSFDRVENSPLHF. The CDR3 DNA is TGTGCCAGCAGCTTCGACAGGGTTGAGAATTCACCCCTCCACTTT.